Below, 15 T cell receptor beta chains from the same sample are listed, as sequenced in a study of blood T cell repertoires in COVID-19. TCRdb's copy holds only in-frame clones and misses some; the assay was immunoSEQ multiplex PCR. The sample has under 400,000 clones; 88% are singletons. The sequencing input was PBMCs or T cells enriched from blood (not recorded which). The receptor source for this set is a woman under 40 who had been exposed to COVID-19.

The J gene is TRBJ1-3, the V gene TRBV5-1, with D unclear. The CDR3 length is 16 residues. In germline, CDR1 is SGHRS, CDR2 YFSETQ. Trimming stripped 4 bases from V and 2 bases from J, with 16 bases between. The CDR3: CASSPSGDTAGNTIYF. The CDR3, as DNA: TGCGCCAGCAGCCCCTCCGGGGATACCGCTGGAAACACCATATATTTT.

The V gene is TRBV11-1, the J gene TRBJ1-1, with D possibly TRBD1 on 5 matching bases. V shed 2 bases and J shed 3 bases, with 16 bases lying between them. Germline V gene sequence: CDR1 SGHAT, CDR2 FQDESV (reference sequence). The CDR3 spans 16 residues. CDR3 protein: CASSLMGRRGDTEAFF. The DNA for the CDR3 is TGTGCCAGCAGCTTAATGGGACGGCGGGGGGACACTGAAGCTTTCTTT.

V gene TRBV7-2 combines with J gene TRBJ2-2, with 9 bases aligning to TRBD1. Unmatched junction bases numbered 4, after V lost 5 bases and J lost 3 bases. The germline V gene has CDR1 SGHTA and CDR2 FQGNSA. The CDR3 is 15 amino acids. The CDR3 is CASSGDRVYTGELFF. The CDR3 nucleotides read TGTGCCAGCAGCGGGGACAGGGTGTACACCGGGGAGCTGTTTTTT.

V usage is TRBV11-2 and J usage is TRBJ2-3; no reliable D call. This CDR3 is 16 amino acids long. With 3 bases removed from V and 2 bases from J, the gap between germline ends came to 15 bases. Germline assignment: CDR1 SGHAT and CDR2 FQNNGV. The CDR3 DNA reads TGTGCCAGCAGCTTCACTACCTTTACCCTCACAGATACGCAGTATTTT. Translating gives CASSFTTFTLTDTQYF.

The V gene is TRBV2, the J gene TRBJ2-2; 7 bases align to TRBD1. The CDR3 has 16 amino acids. CDR1 SNHLY and CDR2 FYNNEI come from the germline V gene. The V and J ends lost 10 bases and 0 bases, in that order; junction bases with no gene match: 11. The CDR3 spells CAMLGTADANTGELFF. The CDR3 DNA sequence: TGTGCCATGCTCGGGACAGCCGACGCGAACACCGGGGAGCTGTTTTTT. Full variable domain (rest looked up from reference TRBV2 and TRBJ2-2): EPEVTQTPSHQVTQMGQEVILRCVPISNHLYFYWYRQILGQKVEFLVSFYNNEISEKSEIFDDQFSVERPDGSNFTLKIRSTKLEDSAMYFCAMLGTADANTGELFFGEGSRLTVL.

This clone was detected a few times. This chain joins TRBV7-9 and TRBJ2-5; 7 positions agree with TRBD2. Germline CDR1 SEHNR, CDR2 FQNEAQ (reference sequence). Losses at the gene ends were 2 bases for V and 3 bases for J; bases not matched to a gene: 6. CDR3 length: 15 residues. The CDR3 DNA reads TGTGCCAGCAGCTTAAGGAGCAGCGGGAAAGAGACCCAGTACTTC. It codes for CASSLRSSGKETQYF.

The V and J genes are TRBV28 and TRBJ1-6; D not certain. The V gene lost 6 bases and the J gene lost 6 bases, with 12 bases spanning the gap. The CDR3 loop spans 14 amino acids. CDR1 MDHEN and CDR2 SYDVKM come from the germline V gene. The CDR3, as DNA: TGTGCCAGCAGGGCGGGTCTAATTAATTCACCCCTCCACTTT. Protein product: CASRAGLINSPLHF. The full variable domain, with the rest looked up from reference TRBV28 and TRBJ1-6, is DVKVTQSSRYLVKRTGEKVFLECVQDMDHENMFWYRQDPGLGLRLIYFSYDVKMKEKGDIPEGYSVSREKKERFSLILESASTNQTSMYLCASRAGLINSPLHFGNGTRLTVT.

This chain connects TRBV7-3 to TRBJ2-1; a possible D gene is TRBD2 (6 bases). The CDR3 is 15 amino acids. The V gene lost 5 bases and the J gene lost 7 bases, with 18 bases spanning the gap. The germline CDR1 and CDR2 sequences are SGHTA and FQGTGA. The chain's CDR3 is CASSIKKAGYNEQFF. The CDR3 DNA reads as TGTGCCAGCAGCATAAAAAAGGCGGGGTATAATGAGCAGTTCTTC.

The rearrangement links TRBV11-3 to TRBJ2-3, with 8 bases lining up with TRBD2. The CDR3 runs 15 residues. Germline CDR1 and CDR2: SGHNT and YENEEA. V was clipped by 5 bases and J by 6 bases; unmatched bases: 10. CDR3 DNA: TGTGCCAGCAGCATTAGCGGGAAAGGATCGGATACGCAGTATTTT. Amino acid sequence: CASSISGKGSDTQYF.

In its sample, this clone was seen once. The chain uses TRBV14 and TRBJ1-6, with D perhaps TRBD1 (5 bases). The CDR3 has 16 amino acids. CDR1 is SGHDN and CDR2 is FVKESK in the germline V gene. V gave up 0 bases and J gave up 9 bases, with 15 bases separating them. In DNA, the CDR3 is TGTGCCAGCAGCCAAGACCAAGGTCTAAGGGGTTCACCCCTCCACTTT. It yields the protein CASSQDQGLRGSPLHF.

The chain uses TRBV2 and TRBJ1-5; unclear D gene. CDR3 size: 13 residues. Germline CDR1 is SNHLY and CDR2 is FYNNEI. V shed 8 bases and J shed 7 bases, with 15 bases lying between them. The CDR3 spells CASFGEVGQPQHF. The CDR3 DNA reads TGTGCCAGCTTCGGGGAGGTAGGACAGCCCCAGCATTTT.

The chain employs TRBV28 and TRBJ2-1; perhaps TRBD1 as D (6 bases). CDR3 length: 13 residues. CDR1 is MDHEN and CDR2 is SYDVKM in the germline V gene. The ends were cut back, 8 bases at V and 6 bases at J, with 14 bases in the middle. The CDR3 here is CASALGQLNEQFF. The DNA for the CDR3 is TGTGCCAGCGCCCTAGGACAGCTCAATGAGCAGTTCTTC.

The genes are TRBV6-1 and TRBJ2-7; 12 nucleotides align to TRBD2. The CDR3 consists of 17 residues. Trimming at V came to 1 base and at J to 0 bases, leaving 4 bases not matched to a gene. Germline loops: CDR1 MNHNS, CDR2 SASEGT. CDR3 amino acids: CASSEVLAGGSSYEQYF. DNA for the CDR3: TGTGCCAGCAGTGAAGTCCTAGCGGGAGGGAGCTCCTACGAGCAGTACTTC.

The chain uses TRBV29-1 and TRBJ1-4; no clear D gene. V lost 5 bases and J lost 5, with 3 bases in between. Germline V gene data show CDR1 as SQVTM and CDR2 as ANQGSEA. The CDR3 runs 10 residues. This CDR3 is CSVLNEKLFF. The CDR3 nucleotides read TGCAGCGTTCTCAATGAAAAACTGTTTTTT.

The chain joins TRBV5-1 to TRBJ2-2; 9 bases match TRBD1. The V gene's germline CDR1 is SGHRS and CDR2 YFSETQ. Unmatched junction bases numbered 10, after V lost 4 bases and J lost 0 bases. The CDR3 is made up of 18 amino acids. The CDR3 loop is CASSSRTGDSANTGELFF. In nucleotides, the CDR3 is TGCGCCAGCAGCAGCCGGACAGGGGACTCAGCGAACACCGGGGAGCTGTTTTTT. The variable domain in full, with the rest retrieved from reference TRBV5-1 and TRBJ2-2, is KAGVTQTPRYLIKTRGQQVTLSCSPISGHRSVSWYQQTPGQGLQFLFEYFSETQRNKGNFPGRFSGRQFSNSRSEMNVSTLELGDSALYLCASSSRTGDSANTGELFFGEGSRLTVL.